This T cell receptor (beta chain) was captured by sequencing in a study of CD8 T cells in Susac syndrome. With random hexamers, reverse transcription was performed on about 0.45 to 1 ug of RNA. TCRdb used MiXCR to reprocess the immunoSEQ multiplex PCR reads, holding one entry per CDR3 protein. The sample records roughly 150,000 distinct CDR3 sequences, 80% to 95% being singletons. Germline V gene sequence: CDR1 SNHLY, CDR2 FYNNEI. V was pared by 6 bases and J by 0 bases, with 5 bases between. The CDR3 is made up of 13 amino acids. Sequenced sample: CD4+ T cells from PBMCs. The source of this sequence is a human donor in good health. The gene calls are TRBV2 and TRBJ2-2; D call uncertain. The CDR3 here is CASRTTNTGELFF. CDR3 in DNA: TGTGCCAGCAGAACAACGAACACCGGGGAGCTGTTTTTT.